These T cell receptor beta chains were read from a single sample in a study of T cells in Graves' hyperthyroidism and ophthalmopathy. One entry per CDR3 protein, called by TCRdb with MiXCR from the multiplex PCR reads. The sample contains some 200,000 distinct CDR3 sequences, roughly a sixth of which appear only once. Sequenced input: blood. These receptor sequences come from a woman in her forties or fifties with Graves' hyperthyroidism. CDR3s include the opening cysteine and the closing phenylalanine or tryptophan. D genes are given only for firm matches. Clone size is given for some rows only: seen once, a few or many times, or a class if the clone is expanded.

d_gene	v_gene	abundance	j_gene	CDR3aa	CDR3nt
TRBD2	TRBV7-3	NA	TRBJ2-1	CASSSGLAKVHEQFF	TGTGCCAGCAGCTCGGGACTAGCTAAGGTTCATGAGCAGTTCTTC
NA	TRBV4-1	few	TRBJ2-2	CASSHRNTGELFF	TGCGCCAGCAGCCATAGGAACACCGGGGAGCTGTTTTTT
NA	TRBV12-3/TRBV12-4	few	TRBJ2-7	CACSGAINYEQYF	TGTGCTTGTTCGGGGGCAATTAACTACGAGCAGTACTTC
TRBD2	TRBV27	many	TRBJ2-1	CASSLGGSPNEQFF	TGTGCCAGCAGTTTAGGCGGGAGTCCCAATGAGCAGTTCTTC
NA	TRBV3-1	many	TRBJ1-1	CASSLGEFGTEAFF	TGTGCCAGCAGCCTCGGTGAGTTTGGCACTGAAGCTTTCTTT
NA	TRBV20-1	many	TRBJ2-1	CSASGGRGYNEQFF	TGCAGTGCTAGCGGTGGGAGAGGGTACAATGAGCAGTTCTTC
TRBD2	TRBV20-1	NA	TRBJ2-7	CSARGLAGGEQYF	TGCAGTGCCCGGGGACTAGCGGGTGGCGAGCAGTACTTC
TRBD1	TRBV10-3	many	TRBJ1-1	CAIGGQGFEDTEAFF	TGTGCCATCGGGGGACAGGGGTTTGAAGACACTGAAGCTTTCTTT
TRBD1	TRBV12-3/TRBV12-4	few	TRBJ2-5	CASSPHRTGRQETQYF	TGTGCCAGCAGTCCCCATCGGACAGGGAGGCAAGAGACCCAGTACTTC
NA	TRBV9	many	TRBJ2-7	CASSASQVPSYEQYF	TGTGCCAGCAGTGCCTCTCAAGTGCCCTCCTACGAGCAGTACTTC
NA	TRBV30	many	TRBJ1-1	CAWSQSSEAFF	TGTGCCTGGAGTCAGAGTTCTGAAGCTTTCTTT
NA	TRBV28	many	TRBJ2-5	CASSLYLRETQYF	TGTGCCAGCAGTTTATATCTGAGGGAGACCCAGTACTTC
TRBD1	TRBV5-6	many	TRBJ2-2	CASSFGQGNTGELFF	TGTGCCAGCAGCTTTGGACAGGGTAACACCGGGGAGCTGTTTTTT
NA	TRBV6-1	many	TRBJ1-1	CASRKETKVNTEAFF	TGTGCCAGCAGAAAAGAGACAAAAGTGAACACTGAAGCTTTCTTT
TRBD1	TRBV4-2	few	TRBJ1-1	CASSDLGQGSTEAFF	TGTGCCAGCAGCGATTTGGGACAGGGGAGCACTGAAGCTTTCTTT
NA	TRBV13	NA	TRBJ2-2	CASSRGGQSTGELFF	TGTGCCAGCAGCCGAGGGGGGCAGAGCACCGGGGAGCTGTTTTTT
TRBD2	TRBV11-2	NA	TRBJ2-2	CASSQMGLAGVFTGELFF	TGTGCCAGCAGCCAAATGGGACTAGCGGGAGTCTTCACCGGGGAGCTGTTTTTT
TRBD1	TRBV20-1	many	TRBJ2-7	CSARPRDRPYEQYF	TGCAGTGCTAGGCCCCGGGACAGGCCCTACGAGCAGTACTTC
NA	TRBV2	many	TRBJ2-7	CASSDLGRVIEQYF	TGTGCCAGCAGTGACTTAGGCAGGGTGATCGAGCAGTACTTC
TRBD1	TRBV5-6	many	TRBJ2-1	CASSLRDRGYNEQFF	TGTGCCAGCAGCTTGCGAGACAGGGGCTACAATGAGCAGTTCTTC
TRBD2	TRBV9	NA	TRBJ2-1	CASSGLSGTYNEQFF	TGTGCCAGCAGCGGACTGAGCGGGACCTACAATGAGCAGTTCTTC
NA	TRBV6-2/TRBV6-3	NA	TRBJ1-5	CASSYGSGNQPQHF	TGTGCCAGCAGTTACGGGTCAGGCAATCAGCCCCAGCATTTT
NA	TRBV20-1	few	TRBJ2-1	CSARDPTTGPREQFF	TGCAGTGCTAGAGATCCAACTACCGGCCCAAGGGAGCAGTTCTTC
NA	TRBV12-3/TRBV12-4	NA	TRBJ1-5	CASSRDRATHHQPQHF	TGTGCCAGCAGTCGAGACAGAGCGACCCACCATCAGCCCCAGCATTTT
NA	TRBV2	NA	TRBJ1-5	CASRGPTDSMPQHF	TGTGCCAGCAGGGGGCCGACAGACTCAATGCCCCAGCATTTT
NA	TRBV12-3/TRBV12-4	many	TRBJ2-3	CASSFSGSSTDTQYF	TGTGCCAGCAGTTTCAGCGGTTCTAGCACAGATACGCAGTATTTT
NA	TRBV6-1	many	TRBJ1-1	CASSTPGTLTEAFF	TGTGCCAGCAGTACACCCGGGACTCTCACTGAAGCTTTCTTT
TRBD2	TRBV19	few	TRBJ2-2	CASSRLAGVGTGELFF	TGTGCCAGTAGTCGGCTAGCGGGAGTTGGCACCGGGGAGCTGTTTTTT
TRBD1	TRBV6-6	many	TRBJ2-7	CASSYLGQGQFYEQYF	TGTGCCAGCAGTTACTTGGGACAGGGGCAGTTCTACGAGCAGTACTTC
NA	TRBV2	many	TRBJ2-5	CASSDILGETQYF	TGTGCCAGCAGTGATATTCTCGGGGAGACCCAGTACTTC
TRBD2	TRBV18	few	TRBJ2-1	CASSPPQREGGEQFF	TGTGCCAGCTCACCACCACAGCGGGAGGGTGGTGAGCAGTTCTTC
NA	TRBV30	few	TRBJ2-3	CAWSVWRSTDTQYF	TGTGCCTGGAGTGTATGGCGGAGCACAGATACGCAGTATTTT
TRBD1	TRBV5-6	many	TRBJ1-2	CASSLWTGLPGDYGYTF	TGTGCCAGCAGCTTATGGACAGGGCTCCCCGGGGACTATGGCTACACCTTC
NA	TRBV11-2	few	TRBJ2-2	CASSQLRVLFF	TGTGCCAGCAGCCAATTGCGGGTCCTGTTTTTT
NA	TRBV24-1	few	TRBJ2-1	CATSDFNGYNEQFF	TGTGCCACCAGTGATTTTAACGGGTACAATGAGCAGTTCTTC
TRBD1	TRBV6-1	many	TRBJ1-2	CASSRDRHYGYTF	TGTGCCAGCAGTAGGGACAGGCACTATGGCTACACCTTC
TRBD2	TRBV20-1	many	TRBJ2-3	CSARPGTSRSGDTQYF	TGCAGTGCTAGACCTGGGACTAGCAGAAGCGGCGATACGCAGTATTTT
NA	TRBV20-1	many	TRBJ1-1	CSASRGTEAFF	TGCAGTGCTTCTCGCGGTACTGAAGCTTTCTTT
TRBD1	TRBV20-1	many	TRBJ2-1	CSAVQGASSYNEQFF	TGCAGTGCTGTACAGGGGGCGAGCTCCTACAATGAGCAGTTCTTC
NA	TRBV11-3	many	TRBJ2-3	CASSLGEVGEVADTQYF	TGTGCCAGCAGCTTGGGGGAGGTGGGGGAGGTCGCAGATACGCAGTATTTT
NA	TRBV5-6	few	TRBJ1-6	CASSPGHLDSPLHF	TGTGCCAGCAGCCCTGGACACCTGGATTCACCCCTCCACTTT
NA	TRBV7-9	many	TRBJ2-7	CASSLVTSSYEQYF	TGTGCCAGCAGCTTAGTAACCAGCTCCTACGAGCAGTACTTC
NA	TRBV29-1	NA	TRBJ1-1	CSAGTEAFF	TGCAGCGCTGGGACTGAAGCTTTCTTT
NA	TRBV24-1	few	TRBJ2-1	CATSDLQQGRINEQFF	TGTGCCACCAGTGATTTGCAACAGGGTAGAATCAATGAGCAGTTCTTC
NA	TRBV2	many	TRBJ2-1	CASSEKSGINNEQFF	TGTGCCAGCAGTGAGAAAAGCGGAATCAACAATGAGCAGTTCTTC
NA	TRBV6-1	NA	TRBJ1-2	CASNKRGIGYTF	TGTGCCAGCAATAAACGAGGGATTGGCTACACCTTC
TRBD2	TRBV11-3	many	TRBJ2-1	CASSSGVAGGVEQFF	TGTGCCAGCAGCTCTGGAGTAGCGGGAGGTGTTGAGCAGTTCTTC
TRBD2	TRBV7-2	few	TRBJ2-2	CASSLSLGLAGATNTGELFF	TGTGCCAGCAGCTTAAGTCTAGGACTAGCGGGAGCAACCAACACCGGGGAGCTGTTTTTT
NA	TRBV6-2/TRBV6-3	many	TRBJ1-1	CASGMNTEAFF	TGTGCCAGTGGAATGAACACTGAAGCTTTCTTT
TRBD2	TRBV20-1	few	TRBJ2-7	CSAGTSTYEQYF	TGCAGTGCTGGGACTAGTACCTACGAGCAGTACTTC
NA	TRBV20-1	NA	TRBJ1-3	CSARGPRDGETGNTIYF	TGCAGTGCTAGAGGACCCAGGGACGGCGAGACTGGAAACACCATATATTTT
NA	TRBV12-3/TRBV12-4	many	TRBJ1-1	CASTTWTDNTEAFF	TGTGCCAGCACCACTTGGACAGACAACACTGAAGCTTTCTTT
NA	TRBV18	many	TRBJ1-5	CASSRLGPPDNQPQHF	TGTGCCAGCTCACGCCTGGGACCTCCCGACAATCAGCCCCAGCATTTT
TRBD2	TRBV7-9	NA	TRBJ2-3	CASSRSTSGSDTQYF	TGTGCCAGCAGCCGATCTACTAGCGGGAGTGATACGCAGTATTTT
NA	TRBV6-1	few	TRBJ2-7	CASSHKYGGSYEQYF	TGTGCCAGCAGCCACAAATACGGCGGCTCCTACGAGCAGTACTTC
NA	TRBV29-1	many	TRBJ2-1	CSVDWQALGEQFF	TGCAGCGTTGACTGGCAGGCATTGGGTGAGCAGTTCTTC
TRBD1	TRBV19	NA	TRBJ2-1	CASSIDPINRGEQFF	TGTGCCAGTAGTATAGATCCCATTAACAGGGGCGAGCAGTTCTTC
TRBD2	TRBV20-1	many	TRBJ2-1	CSASGAGVGNEQFF	TGCAGTGCTAGTGGGGCGGGAGTGGGCAATGAGCAGTTCTTC
NA	TRBV27	NA	TRBJ2-1	CASTDQRNYSEQFF	TGTGCCAGCACCGATCAGCGGAACTACAGTGAGCAGTTCTTC
NA	TRBV6-6	many	TRBJ1-1	CASSYRDIGQMNTEAFF	TGTGCCAGCAGTTACCGGGACATTGGCCAGATGAACACTGAAGCTTTCTTT